A single sample gave rise to the 5 T cell receptor beta chains below, sequenced in a study of T cell responses to AZD1222 COVID-19 vaccine. This table comes from immunoSEQ multiplex PCR, and its TCRdb copy is limited to in-frame clones, with some not included. Of some 150,000 clones in the sample, 85% to 90% were seen once. The material was peripheral blood, obtained 28 days after the second AZD1222 dose. These receptors were obtained from an adult who received the AZD1222 COVID-19 vaccine.

The rearrangement joins TRBV15 to TRBJ2-3, with D tentatively TRBD1 or TRBD2 (5 bases each). Trimming removed 5 bases at V and 2 bases at J, with 11 bases between. The CDR3 spans 14 residues. CDR1 LNHNV and CDR2 YYDKDF come from the germline V gene (reference sequence). The CDR3 here is CATSAGANTDTQYF. CDR3 in DNA: TGTGCCACCAGCGCCGGGGCGAACACAGATACGCAGTATTTT.

The chain links TRBV9 to TRBJ1-4; 8 nucleotides align to TRBD1. Trimming cost V 3 bases and J 7 bases; bases outside gene matches: 14. CDR3 length: 17 amino acids. Germline V lookup: CDR1 SGDLS, CDR2 YYNGEE. The CDR3 DNA sequence: TGTGCCAGCAGCGGTTCAGGACAGGGTGCTTTTGTTGAAAAACTGTTTTTT. This gives the protein CASSGSGQGAFVEKLFF.

The chain couples TRBV28 to TRBJ1-4; TRBD1 matches at 9 bases. The CDR3 length is 16 residues. The germline V gene encodes CDR1 MDHEN and CDR2 SYDVKM. The junction had 12 bases not matched to a gene; V was cut back by 5 bases and J by 8 bases. In DNA form, the CDR3 reads TGTGCCAGCAGTACACAGGGGGCGCTCAATGGAGAAAAACTGTTTTTT. Translating it yields CASSTQGALNGEKLFF.

The V gene is TRBV2, the J gene TRBJ2-5; 8 positions match TRBD2. The ends lost 6 bases at V and 2 bases at J; junction bases unmatched: 8. The CDR3 is 15 residues long. Looked up from germline, CDR1 is SNHLY and CDR2 is FYNNEI. The CDR3 bases are TGTGCCAGCAGAGGAGGGAGCGGGGGTCAAGAGACCCAGTACTTC. It yields the protein CASRGGSGGQETQYF. Together with reference TRBV2 and TRBJ2-5, the CDR3 gives the full variable domain: EPEVTQTPSHQVTQMGQEVILRCVPISNHLYFYWYRQILGQKVEFLVSFYNNEISEKSEIFDDQFSVERPDGSNFTLKIRSTKLEDSAMYFCASRGGSGGQETQYFGPGTRLLVL.

This chain links TRBV30 with TRBJ1-6, with D hard to call. The CDR3 runs 11 residues. Trimming removed 4 bases at V and 8 bases at J, with 6 bases between. Per germline, CDR1 GTSNPN and CDR2 SVGIG (reference sequence). The CDR3 region has the DNA TGTGCCTGGAACGCGGATTCACCCCTCCACTTT. It encodes CAWNADSPLHF.